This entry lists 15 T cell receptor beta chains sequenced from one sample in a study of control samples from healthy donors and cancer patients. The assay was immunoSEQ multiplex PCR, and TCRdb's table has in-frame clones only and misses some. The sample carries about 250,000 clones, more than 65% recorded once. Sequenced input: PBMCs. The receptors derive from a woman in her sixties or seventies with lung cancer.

This CDR3 reads CASSVDAGTATEAFF. The CDR3, as DNA: TGTGCCAGCAGCGTAGACGCAGGGACGGCCACTGAAGCTTTCTTT. The chain combines TRBV9 with TRBJ1-1; perhaps TRBD1 as D (5 bases). This CDR3 is 15 amino acids long. Looked up from germline, CDR1 is SGDLS and CDR2 is YYNGEE. Trimming left V 0 bases short and J 4 bases short, with 13 bases between.

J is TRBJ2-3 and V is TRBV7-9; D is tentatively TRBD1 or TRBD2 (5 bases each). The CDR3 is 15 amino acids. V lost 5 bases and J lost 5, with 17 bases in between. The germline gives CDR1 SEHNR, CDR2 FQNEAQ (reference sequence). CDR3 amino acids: CASSHPSGTRDTQYF. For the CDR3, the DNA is TGTGCCAGCAGCCATCCCTCCGGGACCCGAGATACGCAGTATTTT.

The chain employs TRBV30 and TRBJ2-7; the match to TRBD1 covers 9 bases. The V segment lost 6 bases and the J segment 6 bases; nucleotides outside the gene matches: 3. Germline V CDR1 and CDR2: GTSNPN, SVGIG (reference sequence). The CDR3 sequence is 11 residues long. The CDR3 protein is CACYRGREQYF. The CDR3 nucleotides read TGTGCCTGTTACAGGGGGCGCGAGCAGTACTTC.

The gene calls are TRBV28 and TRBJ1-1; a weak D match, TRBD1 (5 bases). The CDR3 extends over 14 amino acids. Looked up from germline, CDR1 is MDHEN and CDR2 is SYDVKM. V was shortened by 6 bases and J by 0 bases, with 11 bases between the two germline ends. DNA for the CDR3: TGTGCCAGCAGGTCCGGGACGGTGAACACTGAAGCTTTCTTT. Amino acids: CASRSGTVNTEAFF. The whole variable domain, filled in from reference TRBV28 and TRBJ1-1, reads DVKVTQSSRYLVKRTGEKVFLECVQDMDHENMFWYRQDPGLGLRLIYFSYDVKMKEKGDIPEGYSVSREKKERFSLILESASTNQTSMYLCASRSGTVNTEAFFGQGTRLTVV.

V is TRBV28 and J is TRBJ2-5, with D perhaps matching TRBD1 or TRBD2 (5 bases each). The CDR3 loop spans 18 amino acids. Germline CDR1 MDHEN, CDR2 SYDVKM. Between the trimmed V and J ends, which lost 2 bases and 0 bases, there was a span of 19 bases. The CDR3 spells CASSLGRARETYQETQYF. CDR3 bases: TGTGCCAGCAGTTTAGGTAGGGCCAGGGAGACGTACCAAGAGACCCAGTACTTC.

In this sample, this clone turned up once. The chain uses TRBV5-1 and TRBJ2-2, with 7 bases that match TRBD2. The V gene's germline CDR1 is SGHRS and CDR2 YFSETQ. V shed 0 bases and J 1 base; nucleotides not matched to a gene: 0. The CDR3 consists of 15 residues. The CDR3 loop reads CASSLASGNTGELFF. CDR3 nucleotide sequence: TGCGCCAGCAGCTTGGCTAGCGGGAACACCGGGGAGCTGTTTTTT.

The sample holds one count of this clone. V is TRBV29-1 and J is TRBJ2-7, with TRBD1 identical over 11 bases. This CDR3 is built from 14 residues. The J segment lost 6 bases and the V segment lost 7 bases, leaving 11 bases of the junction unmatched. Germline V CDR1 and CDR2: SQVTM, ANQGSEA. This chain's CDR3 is CSALGQGARIEQYF. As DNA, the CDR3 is TGCAGCGCCCTAGGACAGGGGGCGCGGATCGAGCAGTACTTC.

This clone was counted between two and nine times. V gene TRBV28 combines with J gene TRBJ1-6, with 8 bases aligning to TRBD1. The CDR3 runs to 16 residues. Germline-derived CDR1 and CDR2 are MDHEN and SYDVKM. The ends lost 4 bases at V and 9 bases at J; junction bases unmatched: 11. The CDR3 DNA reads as TGTGCCAGCAGTTATGCAGGGGGCCGTGCTCGTTCACCCCTCCACTTT. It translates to CASSYAGGRARSPLHF.

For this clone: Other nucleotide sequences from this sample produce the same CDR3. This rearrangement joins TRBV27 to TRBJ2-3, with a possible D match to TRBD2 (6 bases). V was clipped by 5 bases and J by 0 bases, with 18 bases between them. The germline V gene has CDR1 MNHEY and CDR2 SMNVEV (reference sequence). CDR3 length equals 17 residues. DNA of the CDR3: TGTGCCAGCAGTCTCTTAGCGGCGGGAACTAGCACAGATACGCAGTATTTT. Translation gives CASSLLAAGTSTDTQYF.

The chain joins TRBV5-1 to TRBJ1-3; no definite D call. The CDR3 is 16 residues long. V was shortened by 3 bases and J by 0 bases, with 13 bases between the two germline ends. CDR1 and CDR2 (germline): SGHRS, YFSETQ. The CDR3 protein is CASSSAGYHSGNTIYF. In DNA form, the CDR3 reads TGCGCCAGCAGCTCTGCGGGATATCACTCTGGAAACACCATATATTTT.

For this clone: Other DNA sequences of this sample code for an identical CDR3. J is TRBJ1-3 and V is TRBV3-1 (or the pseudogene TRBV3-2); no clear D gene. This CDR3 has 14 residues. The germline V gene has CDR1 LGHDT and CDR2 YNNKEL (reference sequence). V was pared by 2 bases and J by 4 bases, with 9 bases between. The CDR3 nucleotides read TGTGCCAGCAGCCAACCGGGCCCCGGAAACACCATATATTTT. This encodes CASSQPGPGNTIYF.

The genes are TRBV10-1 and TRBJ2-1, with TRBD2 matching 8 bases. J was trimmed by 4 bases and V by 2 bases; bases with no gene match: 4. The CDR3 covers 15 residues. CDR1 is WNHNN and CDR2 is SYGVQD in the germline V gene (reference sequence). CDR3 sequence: CASSERLAGYNEQFF. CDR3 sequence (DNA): TGCGCCAGCAGTGAGCGGCTAGCGGGTTACAATGAGCAGTTCTTC.

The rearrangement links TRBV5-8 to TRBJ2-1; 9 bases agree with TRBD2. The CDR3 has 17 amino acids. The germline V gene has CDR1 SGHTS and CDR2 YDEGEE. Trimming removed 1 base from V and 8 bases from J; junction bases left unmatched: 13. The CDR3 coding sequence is TGTGCCAGCAGCTTGAGGCCTAGCGGGAAAGTAGCCTATGAGCAGTTCTTC. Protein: CASSLRPSGKVAYEQFF.

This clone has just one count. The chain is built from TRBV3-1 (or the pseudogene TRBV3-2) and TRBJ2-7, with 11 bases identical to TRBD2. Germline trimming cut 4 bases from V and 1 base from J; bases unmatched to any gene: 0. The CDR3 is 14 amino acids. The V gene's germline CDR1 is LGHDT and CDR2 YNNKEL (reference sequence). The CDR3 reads CASSLAGGSYEQYF. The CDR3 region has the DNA TGTGCCAGCAGCCTAGCGGGGGGGTCCTACGAGCAGTACTTC.

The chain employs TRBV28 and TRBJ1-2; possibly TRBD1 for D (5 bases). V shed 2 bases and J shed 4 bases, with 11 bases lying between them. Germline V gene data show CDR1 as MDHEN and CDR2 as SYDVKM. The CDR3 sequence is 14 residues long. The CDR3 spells CASSLRQTAYGYTF. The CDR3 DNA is TGTGCCAGCAGTTTACGACAGACGGCCTATGGCTACACCTTC.